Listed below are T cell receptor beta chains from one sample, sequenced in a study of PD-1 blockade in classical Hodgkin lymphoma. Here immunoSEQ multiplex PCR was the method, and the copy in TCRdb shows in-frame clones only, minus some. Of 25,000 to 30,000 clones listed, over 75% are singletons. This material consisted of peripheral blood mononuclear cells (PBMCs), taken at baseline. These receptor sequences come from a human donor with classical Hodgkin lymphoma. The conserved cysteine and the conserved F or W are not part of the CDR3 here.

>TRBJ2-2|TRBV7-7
ASSLEEERGDTGELF
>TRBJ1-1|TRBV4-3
ASSQEGGRVGANTEAF
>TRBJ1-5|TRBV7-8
ASSLDLNQPQH
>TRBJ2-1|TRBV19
ASSISGTGGYNEQF
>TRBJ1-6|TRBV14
ASSQGNSPLH
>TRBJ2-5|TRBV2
ASSPGLVETQY
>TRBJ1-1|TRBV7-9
ASSWQGNTEAF
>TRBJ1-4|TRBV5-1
ASSTGEGTTNEKLF
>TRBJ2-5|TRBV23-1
ASKLFSRGETQY
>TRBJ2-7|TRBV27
ASKRTGVIYEQY
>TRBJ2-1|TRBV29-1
SVDRANEQF
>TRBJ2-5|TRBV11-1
ASSLGGAQY
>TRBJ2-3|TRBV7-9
ASSLTSGSTDTQY
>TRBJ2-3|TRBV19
ASKDTGGADTQY
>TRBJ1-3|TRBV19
ASSIKGPRVANWGENTIY
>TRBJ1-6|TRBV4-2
ASSQDSGAAVNSPLH
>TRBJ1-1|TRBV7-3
ASSLEPGRPEAF